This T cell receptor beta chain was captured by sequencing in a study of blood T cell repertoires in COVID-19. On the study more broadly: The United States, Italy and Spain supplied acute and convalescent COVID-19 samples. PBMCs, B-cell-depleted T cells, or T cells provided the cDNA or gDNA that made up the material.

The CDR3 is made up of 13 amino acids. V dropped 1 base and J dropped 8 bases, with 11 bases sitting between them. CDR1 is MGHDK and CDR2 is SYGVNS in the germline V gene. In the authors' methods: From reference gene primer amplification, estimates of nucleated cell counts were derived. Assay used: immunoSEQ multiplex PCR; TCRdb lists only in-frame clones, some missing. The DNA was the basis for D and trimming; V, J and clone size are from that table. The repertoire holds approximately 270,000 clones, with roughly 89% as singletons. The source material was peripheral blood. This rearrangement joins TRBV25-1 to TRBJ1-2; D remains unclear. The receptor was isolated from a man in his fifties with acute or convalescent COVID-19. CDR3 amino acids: CASSEWPAGGYTF. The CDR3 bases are TGTGCCAGCAGTGAATGGCCGGCGGGAGGCTACACCTTC.